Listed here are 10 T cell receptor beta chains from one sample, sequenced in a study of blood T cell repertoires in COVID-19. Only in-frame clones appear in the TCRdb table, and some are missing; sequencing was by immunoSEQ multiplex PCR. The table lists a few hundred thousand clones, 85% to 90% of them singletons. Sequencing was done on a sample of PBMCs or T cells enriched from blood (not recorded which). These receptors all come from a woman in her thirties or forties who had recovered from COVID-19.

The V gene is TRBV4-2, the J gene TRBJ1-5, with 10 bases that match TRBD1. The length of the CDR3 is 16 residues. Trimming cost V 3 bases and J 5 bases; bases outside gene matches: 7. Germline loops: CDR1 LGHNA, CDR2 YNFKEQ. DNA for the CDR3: TGTGCCAGCAGCCAGGGGACAGGGGCTCCGGATCAGCCCCAGCATTTT. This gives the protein CASSQGTGAPDQPQHF.

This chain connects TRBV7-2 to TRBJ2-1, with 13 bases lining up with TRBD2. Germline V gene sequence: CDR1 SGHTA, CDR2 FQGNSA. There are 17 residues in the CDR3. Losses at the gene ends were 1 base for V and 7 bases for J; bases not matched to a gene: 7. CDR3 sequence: CASSLESGLAGRNEQFF. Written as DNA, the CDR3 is TGTGCCAGCAGCTTAGAGTCGGGACTAGCGGGGCGGAATGAGCAGTTCTTC. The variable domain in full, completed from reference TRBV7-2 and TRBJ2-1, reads GAGVSQSPSNKVTEKGKDVELRCDPISGHTALYWYRQSLGQGLEFLIYFQGNSAPDKSGLPSDRFSAERTGGSVSTLTIQRTQQEDSAVYLCASSLESGLAGRNEQFFGPGTRLTVL.

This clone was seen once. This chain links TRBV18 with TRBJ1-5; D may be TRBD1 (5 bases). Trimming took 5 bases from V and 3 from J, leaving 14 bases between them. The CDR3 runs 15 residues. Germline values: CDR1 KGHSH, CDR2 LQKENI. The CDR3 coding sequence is TGTGCCAGCTCAAACTTAGCAGGGTCCAATCAGCCCCAGCATTTT. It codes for CASSNLAGSNQPQHF.

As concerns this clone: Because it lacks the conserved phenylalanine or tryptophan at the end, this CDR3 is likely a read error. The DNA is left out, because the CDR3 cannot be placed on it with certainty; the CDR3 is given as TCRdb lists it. The chain's CDR3 is CASRFRPRQGEQPQHFGD. J is TRBJ1-5 and V is TRBV12-2; the table's D call, TRBD1, has no DNA check behind it. TRBV12-2 is deemed a pseudogene. From its first to its last residue, the CDR3 has 18 amino acids.

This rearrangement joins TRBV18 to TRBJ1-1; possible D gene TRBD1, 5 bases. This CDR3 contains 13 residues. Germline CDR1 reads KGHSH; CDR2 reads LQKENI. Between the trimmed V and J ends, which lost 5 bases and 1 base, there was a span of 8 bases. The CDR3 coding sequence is TGTGCCAGCTCAACGGACAAGAACACTGAAGCTTTCTTT. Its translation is CASSTDKNTEAFF.

CDR3 coding DNA: TGTGCCAGCAGCTTATATAGGGCTAGCGGGATAGTCTACGAGCAGTACTTC. It translates to CASSLYRASGIVYEQYF. The genes are TRBV11-2 and TRBJ2-7; 9 positions match TRBD2. Looked up from germline, CDR1 is SGHAT and CDR2 is FQNNGV. Trimming at V came to 2 bases and at J to 3 bases, leaving 11 bases not matched to a gene. This CDR3 is built from 17 residues. Filled out from reference TRBV11-2 and TRBJ2-7, the complete variable domain reads EAGVAQSPRYKIIEKRQSVAFWCNPISGHATLYWYQQILGQGPKLLIQFQNNGVVDDSQLPKDRFSAERLKGVDSTLKIQPAKLEDSAVYLCASSLYRASGIVYEQYFGPGTRLTVT.

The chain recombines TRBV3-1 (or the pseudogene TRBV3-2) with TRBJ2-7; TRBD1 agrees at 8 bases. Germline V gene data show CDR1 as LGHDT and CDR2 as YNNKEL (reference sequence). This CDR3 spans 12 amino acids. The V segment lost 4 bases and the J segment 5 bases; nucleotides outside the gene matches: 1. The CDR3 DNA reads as TGTGCCAGCAGCCCGACAGGGGACGAGCAGTACTTC. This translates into CASSPTGDEQYF.

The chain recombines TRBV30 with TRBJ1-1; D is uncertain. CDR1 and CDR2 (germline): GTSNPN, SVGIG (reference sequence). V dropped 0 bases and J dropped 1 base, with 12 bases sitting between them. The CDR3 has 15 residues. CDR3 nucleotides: TGTGCCTGGAGTGTCGGGTTGGCCCAGAACACTGAAGCTTTCTTT. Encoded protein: CAWSVGLAQNTEAFF.

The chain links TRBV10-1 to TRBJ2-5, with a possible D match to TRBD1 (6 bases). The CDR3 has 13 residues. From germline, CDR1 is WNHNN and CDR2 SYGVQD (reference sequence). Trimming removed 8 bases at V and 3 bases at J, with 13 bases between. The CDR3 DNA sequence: TGCGCCAGCCACCCCACAGGGAAAGAGACCCAGTACTTC. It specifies CASHPTGKETQYF.

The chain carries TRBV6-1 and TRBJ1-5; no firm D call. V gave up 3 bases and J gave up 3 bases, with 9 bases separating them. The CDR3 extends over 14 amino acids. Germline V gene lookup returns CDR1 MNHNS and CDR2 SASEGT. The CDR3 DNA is TGTGCCAGCAGTGAGGCCACAGTCAATCAGCCCCAGCATTTT. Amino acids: CASSEATVNQPQHF.